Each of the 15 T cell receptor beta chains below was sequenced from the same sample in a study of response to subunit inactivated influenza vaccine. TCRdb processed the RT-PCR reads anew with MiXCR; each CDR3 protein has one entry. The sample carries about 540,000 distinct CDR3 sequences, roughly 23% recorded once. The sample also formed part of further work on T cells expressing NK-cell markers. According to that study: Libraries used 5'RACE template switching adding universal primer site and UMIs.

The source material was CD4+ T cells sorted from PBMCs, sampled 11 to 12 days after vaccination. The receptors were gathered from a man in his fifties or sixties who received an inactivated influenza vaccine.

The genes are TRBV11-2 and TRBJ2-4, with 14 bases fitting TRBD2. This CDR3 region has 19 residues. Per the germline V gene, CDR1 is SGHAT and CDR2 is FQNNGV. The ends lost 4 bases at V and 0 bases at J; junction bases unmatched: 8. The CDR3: CASSSGLAGGHSAKNIQYF. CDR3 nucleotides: TGTGCCAGCAGCTCCGGACTAGCGGGGGGCCATTCAGCCAAAAACATTCAGTACTTC.

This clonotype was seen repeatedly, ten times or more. The CDR3 loop is CASSLTLADHNEQFF. Written as DNA, the CDR3 is TGTGCCAGCAGCTTGACCCTAGCGGATCACAATGAGCAGTTCTTC. This chain links TRBV5-7 with TRBJ2-1, with TRBD2 matching over 7 bases. TRBV5-7 carries the ORF label, with uncertain function. The V gene end was trimmed by 1 base and the J gene end by 5 bases; junction bases not matched to a gene: 6. CDR3 length: 15 amino acids.

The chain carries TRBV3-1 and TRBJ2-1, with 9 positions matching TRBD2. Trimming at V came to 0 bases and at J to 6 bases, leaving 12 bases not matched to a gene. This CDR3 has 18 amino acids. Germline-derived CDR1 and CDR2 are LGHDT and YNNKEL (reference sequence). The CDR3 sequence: CASSQELWNLAGSNEQFF. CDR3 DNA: TGTGCCAGCAGCCAAGAATTATGGAACCTAGCGGGGAGCAATGAGCAGTTCTTC.

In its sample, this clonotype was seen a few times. The CDR3 DNA sequence: TGCGCCAGCAGCAATCCGGGACAGGAGTACGAGCAGTACTTC. Protein sequence: CASSNPGQEYEQYF. The V gene is TRBV5-1, the J gene TRBJ2-7; 8 bases fit TRBD1. Germline V gene lookup returns CDR1 SGHRS and CDR2 YFSETQ. The CDR3 is 14 amino acids. With V trimmed by 4 bases and J by 4 bases, 7 bases remained unmatched.

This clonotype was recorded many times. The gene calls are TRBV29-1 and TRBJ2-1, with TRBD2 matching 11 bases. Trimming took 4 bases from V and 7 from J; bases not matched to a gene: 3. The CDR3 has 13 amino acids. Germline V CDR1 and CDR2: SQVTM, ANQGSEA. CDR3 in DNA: TGCAGCGTTGGACTAGCGGGAAAGAATGAGCAGTTCTTC. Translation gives CSVGLAGKNEQFF.

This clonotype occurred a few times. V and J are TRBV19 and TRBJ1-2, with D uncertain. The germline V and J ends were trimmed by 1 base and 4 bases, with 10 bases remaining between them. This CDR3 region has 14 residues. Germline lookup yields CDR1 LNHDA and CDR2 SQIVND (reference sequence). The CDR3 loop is CASSIGGPFYGYTF. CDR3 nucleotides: TGTGCCAGTAGTATAGGAGGGCCGTTCTATGGCTACACCTTC.

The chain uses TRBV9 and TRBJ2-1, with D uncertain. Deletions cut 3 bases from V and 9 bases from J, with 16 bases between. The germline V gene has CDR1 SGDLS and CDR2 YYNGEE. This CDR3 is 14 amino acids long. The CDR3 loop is CASSGPSGFGEQFF. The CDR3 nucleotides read TGTGCCAGCAGCGGACCATCCGGATTCGGTGAGCAGTTCTTC.

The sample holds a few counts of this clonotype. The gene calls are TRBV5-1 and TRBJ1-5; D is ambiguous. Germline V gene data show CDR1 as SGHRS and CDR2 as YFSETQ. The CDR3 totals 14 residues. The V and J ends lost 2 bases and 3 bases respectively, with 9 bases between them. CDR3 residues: CASSLGRLNQPQHF. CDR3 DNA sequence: TGCGCCAGCAGCTTAGGACGGCTCAATCAGCCCCAGCATTTT.

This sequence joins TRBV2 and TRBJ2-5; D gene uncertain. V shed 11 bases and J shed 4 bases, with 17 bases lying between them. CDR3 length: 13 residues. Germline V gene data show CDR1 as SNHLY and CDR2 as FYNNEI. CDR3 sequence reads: CAGTGGGGETQYF. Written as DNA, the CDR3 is TGTGCCGGCACGGGTGGCGGCGGAGAGACCCAGTACTTC.

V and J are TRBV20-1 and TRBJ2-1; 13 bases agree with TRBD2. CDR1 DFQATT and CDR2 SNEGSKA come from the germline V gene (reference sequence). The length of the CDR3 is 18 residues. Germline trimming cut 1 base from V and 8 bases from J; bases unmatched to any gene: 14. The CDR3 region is CSARAHTTLAGGSDEQFF. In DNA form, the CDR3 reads TGCAGTGCTAGAGCACACACCACACTAGCGGGAGGGTCGGATGAGCAGTTCTTC.

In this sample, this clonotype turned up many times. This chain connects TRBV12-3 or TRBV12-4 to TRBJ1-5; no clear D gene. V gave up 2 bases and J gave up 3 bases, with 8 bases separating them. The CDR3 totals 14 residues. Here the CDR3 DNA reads TGTGCCAGCAGTTTAACTGACCTCAATCAGCCCCAGCATTTT. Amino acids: CASSLTDLNQPQHF.

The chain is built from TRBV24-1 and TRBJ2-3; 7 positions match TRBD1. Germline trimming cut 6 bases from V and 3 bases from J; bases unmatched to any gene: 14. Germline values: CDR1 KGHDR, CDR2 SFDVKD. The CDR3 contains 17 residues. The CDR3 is CATSRGIGQARTDTQYF. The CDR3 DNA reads TGTGCCACCAGTAGAGGGATTGGACAGGCGAGAACAGATACGCAGTATTTT.

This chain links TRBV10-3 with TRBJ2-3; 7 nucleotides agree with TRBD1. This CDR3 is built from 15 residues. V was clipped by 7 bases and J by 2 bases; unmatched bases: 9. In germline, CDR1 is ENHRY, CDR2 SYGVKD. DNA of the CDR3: TGTGCCATCAAGGAGAGACAGGGAAACACAGATACGCAGTATTTT. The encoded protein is CAIKERQGNTDTQYF.

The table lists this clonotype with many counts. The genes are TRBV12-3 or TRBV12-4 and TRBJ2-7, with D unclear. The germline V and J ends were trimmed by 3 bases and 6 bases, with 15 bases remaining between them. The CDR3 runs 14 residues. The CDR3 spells CASSFSGSLGEQYF. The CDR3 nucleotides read TGTGCCAGCAGTTTTAGTGGGTCCCTCGGCGAGCAGTACTTC.

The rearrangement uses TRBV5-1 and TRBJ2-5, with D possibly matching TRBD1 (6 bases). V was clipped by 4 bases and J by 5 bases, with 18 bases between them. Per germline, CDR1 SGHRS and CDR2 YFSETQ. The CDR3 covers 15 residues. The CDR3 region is CASSNGQFQGETQYF. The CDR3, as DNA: TGCGCCAGCAGCAACGGACAGTTTCAAGGGGAGACCCAGTACTTC.